This T cell receptor (beta chain) was recorded in a study of T cell repertoires in cytomegalovirus infection. Turning to this clonotype: The antigen is unknown. A read error may account for a junction end that differs from germline.

From the reads, TCRdb called clonotypes with MiXCR, one entry per CDR3 protein. The sample shows around 350,000 distinct CDR3 sequences, less than 20% of them seen only once. Study-level findings and limits: Cumulative frequency of public TCR beta families picked out carriers of CMV plus the relevant HLA.

This CDR3 region has 15 residues. CDR1 and CDR2 (germline): SGHRS, YFSETQ. This chain uses TRBV5-1 with TRBJ2-3; D assignment may be TRBD1 or TRBD2 (5 bases each). This clonotype was sampled from a human donor in good health (CMV status not recorded). Some clones in this sample may be carry-over from other donors' samples. Sequencing input: PBMCs. This CDR3 is CASSWDPTRPETQYF. The CDR3 nucleotides are TGCGCCAGCAGCTGGGACCCAACTAGACCAGAGACGCAGTATTTT.